This TCR beta chain was captured by sequencing in a study of T cell repertoires in cytomegalovirus infection. This clonotype was recorded many times. In germline, CDR1 is DFQATT, CDR2 SNEGSKA (reference sequence). The CDR3 is 14 amino acids. The germline V and J ends were trimmed by 0 bases and 4 bases, with 10 bases remaining between them. TCRdb redid the calling of the reads with MiXCR, one entry per CDR3 protein. The table includes a few hundred thousand distinct CDR3 sequences, around 13% detected once. The sequence came from a human donor in good health (CMV status not recorded). Some clones in this sample may be carry-over from other donors' samples. This rearrangement joins TRBV20-1 to TRBJ2-1, with no clear D. The sequencing sample was made of PBMCs. For the CDR3, the DNA is TGCAGTGCTAGAGAGGCTAACCATTACAATGAGCAGTTCTTC. Translated: CSAREANHYNEQFF.